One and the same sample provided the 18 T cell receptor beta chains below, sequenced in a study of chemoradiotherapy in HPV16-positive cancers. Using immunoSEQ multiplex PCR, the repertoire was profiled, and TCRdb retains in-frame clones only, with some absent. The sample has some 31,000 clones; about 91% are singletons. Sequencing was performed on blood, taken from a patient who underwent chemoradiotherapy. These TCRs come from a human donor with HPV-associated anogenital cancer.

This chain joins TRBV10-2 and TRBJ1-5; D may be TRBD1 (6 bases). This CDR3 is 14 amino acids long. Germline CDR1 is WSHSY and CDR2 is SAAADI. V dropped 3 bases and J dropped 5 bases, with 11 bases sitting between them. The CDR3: CASSEGRGYQPQHF. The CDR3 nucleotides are TGCGCCAGCAGTGAAGGAAGGGGGTATCAGCCCCAGCATTTT.

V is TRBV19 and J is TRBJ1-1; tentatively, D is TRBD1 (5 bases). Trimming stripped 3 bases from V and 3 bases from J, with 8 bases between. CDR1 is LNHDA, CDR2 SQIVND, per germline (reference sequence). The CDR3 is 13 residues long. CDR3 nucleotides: TGTGCCAGTAGTATTGGGGGGGACACTGAAGCTTTCTTT. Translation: CASSIGGDTEAFF. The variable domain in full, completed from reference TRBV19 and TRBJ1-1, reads DGGITQSPKYLFRKEGQNVTLSCEQNLNHDAMYWYRQDPGQGLRLIYYSQIVNDFQKGDIAEGYSVSREKKESFPLTVTSAQKNPTAFYLCASSIGGDTEAFFGQGTRLTVV.

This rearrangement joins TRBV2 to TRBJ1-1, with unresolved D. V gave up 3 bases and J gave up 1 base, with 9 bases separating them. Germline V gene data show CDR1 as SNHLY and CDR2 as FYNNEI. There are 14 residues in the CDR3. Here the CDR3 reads CASSDVLSNTEAFF. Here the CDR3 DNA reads TGTGCCAGCAGTGATGTTTTATCGAACACTGAAGCTTTCTTT.

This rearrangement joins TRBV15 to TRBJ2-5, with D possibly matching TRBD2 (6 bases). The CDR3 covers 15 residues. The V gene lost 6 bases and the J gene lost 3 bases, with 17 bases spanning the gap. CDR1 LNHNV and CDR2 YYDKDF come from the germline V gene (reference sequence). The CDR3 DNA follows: TGTGCCACCAGGCCTACGGGGCTAGCGAAAGAGACCCAGTACTTC. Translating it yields CATRPTGLAKETQYF.

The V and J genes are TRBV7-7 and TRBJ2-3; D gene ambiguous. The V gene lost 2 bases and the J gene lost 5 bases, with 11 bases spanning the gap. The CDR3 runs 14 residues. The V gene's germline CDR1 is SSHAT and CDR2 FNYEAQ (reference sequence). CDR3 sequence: CASSLNLAGDTQYF. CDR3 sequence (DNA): TGTGCCAGCAGCTTAAACCTGGCTGGAGATACGCAGTATTTT.

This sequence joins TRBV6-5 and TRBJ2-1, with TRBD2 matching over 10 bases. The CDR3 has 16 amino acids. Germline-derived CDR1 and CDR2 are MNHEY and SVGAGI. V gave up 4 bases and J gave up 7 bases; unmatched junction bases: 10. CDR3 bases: TGTGCCAGCAGTTCGCTAGCGGGAGCCCTTTCGAATGAGCAGTTCTTC. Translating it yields CASSSLAGALSNEQFF.

The CDR3 loop is CATPGSGNQPQHF. The CDR3 DNA sequence: TGTGCCACTCCGGGGTCCGGCAATCAGCCCCAGCATTTT. The chain has TRBV21-1 and TRBJ1-5. TRBV21-1 constitutes a pseudogene. The CDR3 consists of 13 residues.

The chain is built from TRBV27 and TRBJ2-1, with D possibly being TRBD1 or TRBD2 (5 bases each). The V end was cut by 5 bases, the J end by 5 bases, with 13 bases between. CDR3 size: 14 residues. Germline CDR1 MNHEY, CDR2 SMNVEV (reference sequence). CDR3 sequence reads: CASSPGTTHNEQFF. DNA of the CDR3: TGTGCCAGCAGTCCCGGGACCACACACAATGAGCAGTTCTTC.

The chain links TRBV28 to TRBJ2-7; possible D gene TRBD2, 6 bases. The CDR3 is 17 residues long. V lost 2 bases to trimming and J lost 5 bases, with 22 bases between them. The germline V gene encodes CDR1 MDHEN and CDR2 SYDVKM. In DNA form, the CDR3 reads TGTGCCAGCAGTTTAAAGCCAGGGCGGGGTGGGATGCACGAGCAGTACTTC. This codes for CASSLKPGRGGMHEQYF.

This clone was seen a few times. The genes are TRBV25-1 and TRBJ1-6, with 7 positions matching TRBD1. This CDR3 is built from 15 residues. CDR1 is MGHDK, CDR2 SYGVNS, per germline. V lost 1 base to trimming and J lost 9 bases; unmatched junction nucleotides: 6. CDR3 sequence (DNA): TGTGCCAGCAGTGAATCGAGGGGGCTCCCTTCACCCCTCCACTTT. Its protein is CASSESRGLPSPLHF.

The DNA for the CDR3 is TGTGCCAGCAGAGGACTAGCGGGAGCCTACGAGCAGTACTTC. Protein product: CASRGLAGAYEQYF. The chain carries TRBV6-1 and TRBJ2-7; TRBD2 aligns across 13 bases. V shed 6 bases and J 2 bases; nucleotides not matched to a gene: 1. The CDR3 consists of 14 residues. Germline CDR1 and CDR2: MNHNS and SASEGT.

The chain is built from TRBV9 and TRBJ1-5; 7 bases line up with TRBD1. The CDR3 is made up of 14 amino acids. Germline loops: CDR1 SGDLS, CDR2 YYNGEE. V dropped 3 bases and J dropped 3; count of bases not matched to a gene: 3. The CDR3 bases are TGTGCCAGCAGCGGAACAGGGGACAATCAGCCCCAGCATTTT. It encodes CASSGTGDNQPQHF.

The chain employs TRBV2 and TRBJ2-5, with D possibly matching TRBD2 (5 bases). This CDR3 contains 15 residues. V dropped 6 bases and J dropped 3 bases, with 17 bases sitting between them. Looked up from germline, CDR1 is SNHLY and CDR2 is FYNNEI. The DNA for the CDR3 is TGTGCCAGCAGCCGCGGGCTGGGAAGAGAAGAGACCCAGTACTTC. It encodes CASSRGLGREETQYF. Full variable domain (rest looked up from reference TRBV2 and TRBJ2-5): EPEVTQTPSHQVTQMGQEVILRCVPISNHLYFYWYRQILGQKVEFLVSFYNNEISEKSEIFDDQFSVERPDGSNFTLKIRSTKLEDSAMYFCASSRGLGREETQYFGPGTRLLVL.

This CDR3 reads CASSLGTRDTGELFF. CDR3 DNA sequence: TGCGCCAGCAGCTTGGGGACGAGAGACACCGGGGAGCTGTTTTTT. V and J are TRBV5-1 and TRBJ2-2; D remains unclear. The CDR3 is 15 residues long. Germline-derived CDR1 and CDR2 are SGHRS and YFSETQ. Trimming took 0 bases from V and 3 from J, leaving 9 bases between them.

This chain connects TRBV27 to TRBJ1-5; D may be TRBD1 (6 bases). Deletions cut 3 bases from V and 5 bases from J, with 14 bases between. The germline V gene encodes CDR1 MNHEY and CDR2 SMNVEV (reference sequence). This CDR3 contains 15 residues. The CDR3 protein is CASSLDSYGDQPQHF. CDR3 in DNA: TGTGCCAGCAGTTTGGACAGTTACGGCGATCAGCCCCAGCATTTT.

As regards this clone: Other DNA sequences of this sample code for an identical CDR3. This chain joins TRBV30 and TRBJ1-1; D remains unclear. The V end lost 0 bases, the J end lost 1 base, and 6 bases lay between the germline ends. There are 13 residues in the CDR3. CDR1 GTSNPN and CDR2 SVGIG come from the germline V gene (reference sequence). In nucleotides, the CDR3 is TGTGCCTGGAGTGTACGAGAGAACACTGAAGCTTTCTTT. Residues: CAWSVRENTEAFF.

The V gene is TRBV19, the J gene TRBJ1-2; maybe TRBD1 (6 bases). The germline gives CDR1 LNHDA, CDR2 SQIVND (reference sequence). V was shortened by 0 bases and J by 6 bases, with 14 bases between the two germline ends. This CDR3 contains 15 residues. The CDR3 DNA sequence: TGTGCCAGTAGTATAGACCCATCCGGACAGAATGGCTACACCTTC. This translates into CASSIDPSGQNGYTF.

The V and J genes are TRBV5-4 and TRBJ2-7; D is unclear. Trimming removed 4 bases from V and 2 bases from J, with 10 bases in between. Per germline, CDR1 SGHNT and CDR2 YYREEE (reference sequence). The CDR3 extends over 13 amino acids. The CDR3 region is CASSLGGTYEQYF. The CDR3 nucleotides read TGTGCCAGCAGCCTGGGTGGGACCTACGAGCAGTACTTC.